The 4 T cell receptor beta chains below were found in one sample sequenced in a study of OX40 agonist ivuxolimab in advanced cancers. The assay was immunoSEQ multiplex PCR, and TCRdb's table has in-frame clones only and misses some. The sample gives about 70,000 clones, approximately 92% of which show up once; about an eighth is in the top ten. This specimen consisted of CD4+ or CD8+ T cells sorted from blood, obtained in a trial of the OX40 agonist ivuxolimab. The receptors were sampled from an adult with an advanced solid tumor such as melanoma, head and neck, liver or kidney cancer.

V and J are TRBV5-1 and TRBJ1-1; TRBD1 agrees at 7 bases. With 4 bases clipped from V and 2 bases from J, the junction kept 8 bases outside the gene matches. This CDR3 comprises 15 residues. Germline V lookup: CDR1 SGHRS, CDR2 YFSETQ. This chain's CDR3 is CASSGTGTANTEAFF. Written as DNA, the CDR3 is TGCGCCAGCAGCGGAACCGGGACAGCTAACACTGAAGCTTTCTTT.

This sequence joins TRBV9 and TRBJ2-7; the match to TRBD2 covers 12 bases. The V gene end was trimmed by 4 bases and the J gene end by 3 bases; junction bases not matched to a gene: 8. The CDR3 runs to 16 residues. CDR1 and CDR2 from the germline V gene are SGDLS and YYNGEE. CDR3 sequence: CASSPRTSGTIYEQYF. In DNA, the CDR3 is TGTGCCAGCAGCCCCCGGACTAGCGGGACCATCTACGAGCAGTACTTC.

The V call is TRBV18, the J call TRBJ2-1; 7 positions match TRBD1. The ends lost 3 bases at V and 1 base at J; junction bases unmatched: 3. The CDR3 is 15 amino acids. Germline loops: CDR1 KGHSH, CDR2 LQKENI. CDR3 sequence: CASSPGQVSYNEQFF. DNA for the CDR3: TGTGCCAGCTCACCTGGACAGGTATCCTACAATGAGCAGTTCTTC. Together with reference TRBV18 and TRBJ2-1, the CDR3 gives the full variable domain: NAGVMQNPRHLVRRRGQEARLRCSPMKGHSHVYWYRQLPEEGLKFMVYLQKENIIDESGMPKERFSAEFPKEGPSILRIQQVVRGDSAAYFCASSPGQVSYNEQFFGPGTRLTVL.

This clone was seen only once. This chain's CDR3 is CASSLLPTSEQYF. CDR3 DNA sequence: TGCGCCAGCAGCCTACTTCCCACCTCTGAGCAGTACTTC. The rearrangement links TRBV5-1 to TRBJ2-5, with unresolved D. CDR1 SGHRS and CDR2 YFSETQ come from the germline V gene. This CDR3 has 13 residues. Trimming took off 4 bases at V and 11 bases at J, with 18 bases between the two ends.